These 11 T cell receptor beta chains originate from one sample sequenced in a study of shared clonotypes between healthy human individuals. Selected positively for CCR7 and CD45RO-negative, naive CD8 cells excluded terminally differentiated effector memory CD45RA+ cells. TCRdb's copy holds only in-frame clones and misses some; the assay was immunoSEQ multiplex PCR. The sample lists more than 2 million clones, around 95% occurring once. The sample was naive CD8+ T cells from PBMCs. Source of these receptors: a man aged 18-30 years in good health. Some clones in this sample may be carry-over from other donors' samples.

J is TRBJ2-7 and V is TRBV4-2, with D perhaps TRBD1 or TRBD2 (5 bases each). The germline gives CDR1 LGHNA, CDR2 YNFKEQ. This CDR3 region has 13 residues. The V and J ends lost 1 base and 3 bases respectively, with 7 bases between them. The CDR3 sequence: CASSQGDGYEQYF. The CDR3 DNA reads as TGTGCCAGCAGCCAAGGGGACGGCTACGAGCAGTACTTC.

This chain uses TRBV19 with TRBJ2-7; unclear D gene. The germline gives CDR1 LNHDA, CDR2 SQIVND (reference sequence). This CDR3 comprises 14 residues. The V gene lost 5 bases and the J gene lost 3 bases, with 14 bases spanning the gap. The CDR3 region has the DNA TGTGCCAGTAGTCCCCGGACGGATAACTACGAGCAGTACTTC. This sequence encodes CASSPRTDNYEQYF. Looking up the rest from reference TRBV19 and TRBJ2-7 gives the full variable domain: DGGITQSPKYLFRKEGQNVTLSCEQNLNHDAMYWYRQDPGQGLRLIYYSQIVNDFQKGDIAEGYSVSREKKESFPLTVTSAQKNPTAFYLCASSPRTDNYEQYFGPGTRLTVT.

The chain couples TRBV4-1 to TRBJ2-3, with D perhaps TRBD2 (6 bases). This CDR3 spans 16 amino acids. Trimming pared 1 base from V and 2 bases from J, leaving 13 bases between. Germline V CDR1 and CDR2: MGHRA, YSYEKL. CDR3 coding DNA: TGCGCCAGCAGCCAAGTGGGCGGGGTCTTCACAGATACGCAGTATTTT. Amino acids: CASSQVGGVFTDTQYF.

For the CDR3, the DNA is TGCGCCAGCAGCCAAAGAGGTCCTAGCGGAATCTACGAGCAGTACTTC. Its protein product is CASSQRGPSGIYEQYF. V and J are TRBV4-1 and TRBJ2-7, with 7 bases matching TRBD2. The CDR3 contains 16 residues. Germline CDR1 and CDR2: MGHRA and YSYEKL. V trimming: 2 bases; J trimming: 3 bases; junction bases outside the gene matches: 10.

This clone appeared a single time. The V gene is TRBV28, the J gene TRBJ2-3; 15 nucleotides line up with TRBD2. V lost 6 bases and J lost 0; bases outside the gene matches: 10. CDR1 is MDHEN, CDR2 SYDVKM, per germline. This CDR3 spans 19 amino acids. The CDR3 loop is CASSSLGTSGRISTDTQYF. The CDR3 DNA reads as TGTGCCAGCAGCTCGCTCGGGACTAGCGGGAGGATCAGCACAGATACGCAGTATTTT.

This clone was observed a few times. The V and J genes are TRBV18 and TRBJ2-5, with D maybe TRBD2 (5 bases). The germline V gene encodes CDR1 KGHSH and CDR2 LQKENI. The CDR3 runs to 16 residues. The V and J ends lost 2 bases and 2 bases respectively, with 15 bases between them. The DNA for the CDR3 is TGTGCCAGCTCACCATACGGACTCACGACTCAAGAGACCCAGTACTTC. As protein: CASSPYGLTTQETQYF.

This sequence joins TRBV30 and TRBJ1-2, with D maybe TRBD1 (5 bases). The CDR3 consists of 13 residues. Germline V CDR1 and CDR2: GTSNPN, SVGIG (reference sequence). Trimming pared 3 bases from V and 8 bases from J, leaving 16 bases between. The CDR3 DNA sequence: TGTGCCTGGAGGGCGAAGGGGACTTTCGGCTACACCTTC. It is translated as CAWRAKGTFGYTF.

The rearrangement uses TRBV13 and TRBJ2-1, with 8 positions matching TRBD2. The CDR3 has 15 residues. The J segment lost 3 bases and the V segment lost 6 bases, leaving 7 bases of the junction unmatched. Germline CDR1 and CDR2: PRHDT and FYEKMQ (reference sequence). The CDR3 region is CASRDWTSSYNEQFF. CDR3 DNA: TGTGCCAGCAGAGATTGGACTAGCAGCTACAATGAGCAGTTCTTC.

V and J are TRBV9 and TRBJ2-7, with D perhaps TRBD2 (5 bases). Germline CDR1 SGDLS, CDR2 YYNGEE. The CDR3 spans 14 residues. The V and J ends lost 2 bases and 7 bases respectively, with 16 bases between them. The CDR3: CASSVGAVGWEQYF. The CDR3 DNA sequence: TGTGCCAGCAGCGTTGGAGCGGTTGGGTGGGAGCAGTACTTC.

The V gene is TRBV5-4, the J gene TRBJ2-2; D may be TRBD2 (5 bases). This CDR3 region has 14 residues. V dropped 0 bases and J dropped 5 bases, with 8 bases sitting between them. Germline V gives CDR1 SGHNT, CDR2 YYREEE (reference sequence). The CDR3 nucleotides are TGTGCCAGCAGCTTGGACAGAGGGACCGGGGAGCTGTTTTTT. Its protein product is CASSLDRGTGELFF.

V usage is TRBV2 and J usage is TRBJ1-1; D not certain. Trimming left V 7 bases short and J 5 bases short, with 20 bases between. The length of the CDR3 is 15 residues. CDR1 and CDR2 from the germline V gene are SNHLY and FYNNEI. This CDR3 reads CASMTVYSLGTEAFF. Written as DNA, the CDR3 is TGTGCCAGCATGACGGTCTACAGTTTGGGGACTGAAGCTTTCTTT.